Each of the 9 T cell receptor beta chains below was sequenced from the same sample in a study of shared clonotypes between healthy human individuals. Libraries were prepared by immunoSEQ multiplex PCR; TCRdb keeps only in-frame clonotypes and omits some of them. The table includes hundreds of thousands of clones, 80% to 95% detected once. Naive CD8 cells, CD45RO-negative and positively selected for CCR7, excluded terminally differentiated effector memory CD45RA+ cells. Material for sequencing was naive CD8+ T cells sorted from blood. The receptors originated from a man aged 25-45 years in good health.

The rearrangement uses TRBV27 and TRBJ1-1, with unresolved D. V dropped 7 bases and J dropped 4 bases, with 10 bases sitting between them. Per the germline V gene, CDR1 is MNHEY and CDR2 is SMNVEV (reference sequence). This CDR3 comprises 12 residues. The CDR3 spells CASIGGSTEAFF. The DNA for the CDR3 is TGTGCCAGCATTGGCGGGAGCACTGAAGCTTTCTTT.

The J gene is TRBJ1-1, the V gene TRBV16; no reliable D call. The CDR3 is made up of 15 amino acids. V was shortened by 2 bases and J by 6 bases, with 16 bases between the two germline ends. Germline V gives CDR1 KGHSY, CDR2 FQNENV. The CDR3 is CASSQPANQDPEAFF. The CDR3 DNA follows: TGTGCCAGCAGCCAACCCGCAAATCAAGATCCTGAAGCTTTCTTT.

The rearrangement links TRBV10-3 to TRBJ2-2, with 10 bases lining up with TRBD1. The trim removed 2 bases at V and 4 bases at J, leaving 4 bases unmatched. The CDR3 runs 16 residues. The V gene's germline CDR1 is ENHRY and CDR2 SYGVKD. CDR3 in amino acids: CAISEPGQGSTGELFF. Here the CDR3 DNA reads TGTGCCATCAGTGAGCCGGGACAGGGGAGCACCGGGGAGCTGTTTTTT.

The gene calls are TRBV4-1 and TRBJ2-5; tentative D call: TRBD2 (7 bases). The germline V and J ends were trimmed by 0 bases and 2 bases, with 10 bases remaining between them. Germline V lookup: CDR1 MGHRA, CDR2 YSYEKL. The CDR3 length is 15 residues. As DNA, the CDR3 is TGCGCCAGCAGCCAAGAAGGGGGGGGTCAAGAGACCCAGTACTTC. Translation: CASSQEGGGQETQYF.

The chain is built from TRBV4-1 and TRBJ2-3; 8 bases agree with TRBD2. The CDR3 sequence is 17 residues long. The J segment lost 0 bases and the V segment lost 0 bases, leaving 5 bases of the junction unmatched. Germline V lookup: CDR1 MGHRA, CDR2 YSYEKL. The CDR3 nucleotides read TGCGCCAGCAGCCAAGAGGGTAGCGGGACTAGCACAGATACGCAGTATTTT. This gives the protein CASSQEGSGTSTDTQYF.

J is TRBJ2-3 and V is TRBV7-9; TRBD2 agrees at 7 bases. The germline CDR1 and CDR2 sequences are SEHNR and FQNEAQ (reference sequence). The CDR3 consists of 16 residues. V was pared by 5 bases and J by 2 bases, with 10 bases of the junction left unmatched. The DNA for the CDR3 is TGTGCCAGCAGCGAGGGCGGGAGAGGGATCACAGATACGCAGTATTTT. Translating gives CASSEGGRGITDTQYF.

The V and J genes are TRBV9 and TRBJ2-7, with 8 bases that match TRBD2. The CDR3 length is 16 residues. Trimming removed 0 bases from V and 5 bases from J; junction bases left unmatched: 10. Germline CDR1 SGDLS, CDR2 YYNGEE. CDR3 sequence: CASSVGASGSRNEQYF. As DNA, the CDR3 is TGTGCCAGCAGCGTAGGAGCGAGCGGGAGTAGGAACGAGCAGTACTTC.

The rearrangement links TRBV4-1 to TRBJ2-1, with TRBD2 identical over 9 bases. Germline CDR1 MGHRA, CDR2 YSYEKL. Trimming removed 2 bases from V and 9 bases from J; junction bases left unmatched: 8. The CDR3 runs 15 residues. Here the CDR3 DNA reads TGCGCCAGCAGCCAAAGAATTAGCGGGAGTATTGAGCAGTTCTTC. Protein: CASSQRISGSIEQFF.

This clone was counted a single time. This chain connects TRBV5-1 to TRBJ2-3; 10 bases align to TRBD1. This CDR3 region has 17 residues. The V and J ends lost 0 bases and 4 bases, in that order; junction bases with no gene match: 8. CDR1 is SGHRS, CDR2 YFSETQ, per germline. The CDR3 region is CASSLDAPGQGSDTQYF. The CDR3 bases are TGCGCCAGCAGCTTGGACGCCCCGGGACAGGGGTCAGATACGCAGTATTTT.